Below are 27 T cell receptor beta chains sequenced from a single sample in a study of cytomegalovirus exposure and HLA in healthy donors. The PCR ran on 60 Vbeta and 13 Jbeta primers. Method: immunoSEQ multiplex PCR; TCRdb's copy keeps in-frame clones and lacks some. Of some 140,000 clones listed, 80% were seen once; the top ten hold about 4.5%. Input material: PBMCs. The source of these receptors is a man aged 25-40 years in good health.

This chain links TRBV6-5 with TRBJ1-2; D possibly corresponds to TRBD1 (5 bases). Trimming pared 6 bases from V and 7 bases from J, leaving 12 bases between. This CDR3 contains 12 residues. Germline CDR1 and CDR2: MNHEY and SVGAGI. The CDR3 loop is CASSPRGVGYTF. DNA for the CDR3: TGTGCCAGCAGCCCCCGGGGGGTTGGCTACACCTTC.

This clone has just one count. This chain uses TRBV6-1 with TRBJ2-1; 10 bases are a match to TRBD2. V shed 4 bases and J 7 bases; nucleotides not matched to a gene: 4. This CDR3 spans 14 amino acids. The V gene's germline CDR1 is MNHNS and CDR2 SASEGT. CDR3: CASSGPSGSNEQFF. For the CDR3, the DNA is TGTGCCAGCAGTGGCCCTAGCGGGAGTAATGAGCAGTTCTTC.

This chain uses TRBV6-5 with TRBJ1-3; a possible D gene is TRBD1 (5 bases). V lost 2 bases and J lost 5, with 10 bases in between. There are 14 residues in the CDR3. Germline-derived CDR1 and CDR2 are MNHEY and SVGAGI. The CDR3 reads CASSYGTRRNTIYF. CDR3 nucleotides: TGTGCCAGCAGTTACGGGACTCGCAGAAACACCATATATTTT.

Ten or more counts support this clone. The chain links TRBV5-6 to TRBJ1-1, with a tentative D call TRBD1 (5 bases). V gave up 4 bases and J gave up 4 bases, with 14 bases separating them. The CDR3 is 14 residues long. Germline lookup yields CDR1 SGHDT and CDR2 YYEEEE. The DNA for the CDR3 is TGTGCCAGCAGCCTGGGCCTAAGGGGCACTGAAGCTTTCTTT. Its translation is CASSLGLRGTEAFF. Full variable domain (rest looked up from reference TRBV5-6 and TRBJ1-1): DAGVTQSPTHLIKTRGQQVTLRCSPKSGHDTVSWYQQALGQGPQFIFQYYEEEERQRGNFPDRFSGHQFPNYSSELNVNALLLGDSALYLCASSLGLRGTEAFFGQGTRLTVV.

This chain joins TRBV28 and TRBJ1-1; D is uncertain. The CDR3 contains 11 residues. With 0 bases removed from V and 8 bases from J, the gap between germline ends came to 4 bases. CDR1 is MDHEN, CDR2 SYDVKM, per germline. CDR3 sequence reads: CASSLWAEAFF. CDR3 in DNA: TGTGCCAGCAGTTTATGGGCCGAAGCTTTCTTT.

The chain is built from TRBV6-5 and TRBJ1-3, with 8 bases aligning to TRBD1. The CDR3 length is 15 residues. Germline trimming cut 6 bases from V and 1 base from J; bases unmatched to any gene: 5. CDR1 and CDR2 from the germline V gene are MNHEY and SVGAGI. For the CDR3, the DNA is TGTGCCAGCAGGACCGGGACAGGTTCTGGAAACACCATATATTTT. This encodes CASRTGTGSGNTIYF.

Of note for this clone: A read error may produce the germline difference seen at one junction end. Other DNA sequences of this sample code for an identical CDR3. The J gene is TRBJ1-1, the V gene TRBV7-9, with 12 bases fitting TRBD1. CDR3 length equals 16 residues. Germline assignment: CDR1 SEHNR and CDR2 FQNEAQ (reference sequence). Written as DNA, the CDR3 is TGTTCCAGCAGCCCGCCGGGACAGGGGGCGCGTGCTGAAGCTTTCTTT. This codes for CSSSPPGQGARAEAFF.

The rearrangement links TRBV18 to TRBJ2-4; the D gene is possibly TRBD1 (7 bases). The CDR3 has 14 residues. Germline-derived CDR1 and CDR2 are KGHSH and LQKENI. V dropped 2 bases and J dropped 6 bases, with 11 bases sitting between them. The DNA of the CDR3 is TGTGCCAGCTCACCAGGAGGGACAGCAAACATTCAGTACTTC. Residues: CASSPGGTANIQYF.

The V gene is TRBV6-6, the J gene TRBJ2-7, with 9 bases aligning to TRBD2. In germline, CDR1 is MNHNY, CDR2 SVGAGI (reference sequence). V trimming: 10 bases; J trimming: 4 bases; junction bases outside the gene matches: 11. This CDR3 has 14 amino acids. The chain's CDR3 is CATGRTSEGYEQYF. The CDR3 DNA reads TGTGCCACCGGTAGGACTAGCGAAGGGTACGAGCAGTACTTC.

The chain recombines TRBV5-5 with TRBJ2-7; 7 bases are a match to TRBD2. The CDR3 is 13 amino acids. With 3 bases clipped from V and 6 bases from J, the junction kept 6 bases outside the gene matches. The germline CDR1 and CDR2 sequences are SGHKS and YYEKEE (reference sequence). The CDR3 here is CASSSWWEGEQYF. The CDR3 nucleotides read TGTGCCAGCAGCTCCTGGTGGGAGGGCGAGCAGTACTTC.

The V call is TRBV7-8, the J call TRBJ1-5; D call uncertain. Germline-derived CDR1 and CDR2 are SGHVS and FQNEAQ. V was clipped by 2 bases and J by 4 bases, with 6 bases between them. This CDR3 is built from 13 residues. CDR3 DNA sequence: TGTGCCAGCAGCTTATATGAGAATCAGCCCCAGCATTTT. Its protein is CASSLYENQPQHF.

The chain couples TRBV29-1 to TRBJ2-5; D might be TRBD2 (7 bases). V shed 8 bases and J shed 3 bases, with 13 bases lying between them. The CDR3 length is 12 residues. Looked up from germline, CDR1 is SQVTM and CDR2 is ANQGSEA. The CDR3 nucleotides are TGCAGCACCCTAGGGGGGGAAGAGACCCAGTACTTC. This sequence encodes CSTLGGEETQYF. Variable domain in full (rest from reference TRBV29-1 and TRBJ2-5): SAVISQKPSRDICQRGTSLTIQCQVDSQVTMMFWYRQQPGQSLTLIATANQGSEATYESGFVIDKFPISRPNLTFSTLTVSNMSPEDSSIYLCSTLGGEETQYFGPGTRLLVL.

This sequence joins TRBV28 and TRBJ1-5, with 7 bases lining up with TRBD1. This CDR3 contains 14 residues. The J segment lost 6 bases and the V segment lost 5 bases, leaving 7 bases of the junction unmatched. Germline V gives CDR1 MDHEN, CDR2 SYDVKM. The CDR3 reads CASSPRQGSQPQHF. The CDR3 nucleotides read TGTGCCAGCAGTCCACGACAGGGTAGTCAGCCCCAGCATTTT.

The sample holds one count of this clone. The V and J genes are TRBV29-1 and TRBJ1-4; 9 bases match TRBD1. Germline V lookup: CDR1 SQVTM, CDR2 ANQGSEA. There are 14 residues in the CDR3. V gave up 7 bases and J gave up 6 bases; unmatched junction bases: 9. DNA of the CDR3: TGCAGCGCCGAGGTCGGGACAGGGCATGAAAAACTGTTTTTT. Translated: CSAEVGTGHEKLFF.

V is TRBV13 and J is TRBJ2-3; 12 nucleotides line up with TRBD2. The junction had 10 bases not matched to a gene; V was cut back by 4 bases and J by 2 bases. The germline gives CDR1 PRHDT, CDR2 FYEKMQ (reference sequence). The CDR3 is 18 residues long. This CDR3 reads CASSWRTSGTPNTDTQYF. CDR3 DNA: TGTGCCAGCAGCTGGCGGACTAGCGGGACGCCAAACACAGATACGCAGTATTTT. The full variable domain, its missing parts supplied by reference TRBV13 and TRBJ2-3, is AAGVIQSPRHLIKEKRETATLKCYPIPRHDTVYWYQQGPGQDPQFLISFYEKMQSDKGSIPDRFSAQQFSDYHSELNMSSLELGDSALYFCASSWRTSGTPNTDTQYFGPGTRLTVL.

The chain is built from TRBV28 and TRBJ2-7; 11 nucleotides match TRBD1. The CDR3 has 16 residues. After removal of 3 bases from V and 4 bases from J, the junction contained 8 bases not matched to a gene. The germline gives CDR1 MDHEN, CDR2 SYDVKM. The CDR3 DNA sequence: TGTGCCAGCAGTTTGTGGACAGGGGGCGATCCGTACGAGCAGTACTTC. It specifies CASSLWTGGDPYEQYF.

The V and J genes are TRBV28 and TRBJ2-1; 9 bases line up with TRBD1. The junction had 15 bases not matched to a gene; V was cut back by 7 bases and J by 8 bases. The germline CDR1 and CDR2 sequences are MDHEN and SYDVKM. The length of the CDR3 is 16 residues. The CDR3 nucleotides are TGTGCCAGCACCGTGGCCGGGACAGGGTTTCTCCATGAGCAGTTCTTC. It translates to CASTVAGTGFLHEQFF. Filled out from reference TRBV28 and TRBJ2-1, the complete variable domain reads DVKVTQSSRYLVKRTGEKVFLECVQDMDHENMFWYRQDPGLGLRLIYFSYDVKMKEKGDIPEGYSVSREKKERFSLILESASTNQTSMYLCASTVAGTGFLHEQFFGPGTRLTVL.

The chain's CDR3 is CASSPPSPGTGGFEQFF. CDR3 coding DNA: TGTGCCAGCTCACCACCCTCCCCCGGGACAGGGGGTTTTGAGCAGTTCTTC. The chain uses TRBV18 and TRBJ2-1, with TRBD1 identical over 11 bases. CDR3 length: 17 residues. J gave up 9 bases and V 0 bases, and 10 bases lay outside the gene matches. Germline CDR1 is KGHSH and CDR2 is LQKENI.

This chain joins TRBV29-1 and TRBJ1-4, with 12 positions matching TRBD1. From germline, CDR1 is SQVTM and CDR2 ANQGSEA. The J segment lost 3 bases and the V segment lost 4 bases, leaving 6 bases of the junction unmatched. This CDR3 has 16 amino acids. The CDR3 coding sequence is TGCAGCGTTGCGGGGACAGGGGGCCGAGCTAATGAAAAACTGTTTTTT. Residues: CSVAGTGGRANEKLFF.

This chain links TRBV6-1 with TRBJ2-7; D remains ambiguous. V gave up 2 bases and J gave up 3 bases, with 5 bases separating them. The CDR3 has 12 residues. CDR1 and CDR2 (germline): MNHNS, SASEGT. In DNA form, the CDR3 reads TGTGCCAGCAGTGAACCGGTCTACGAGCAGTACTTC. Translating it yields CASSEPVYEQYF.

This clone was seen only once. This chain uses TRBV7-9 with TRBJ1-1; 9 positions agree with TRBD1. The CDR3 length is 16 residues. CDR1 SEHNR and CDR2 FQNEAQ come from the germline V gene (reference sequence). V shed 2 bases, J shed 0 bases, and the junction held 4 bases outside the gene matches. CDR3 region: CASSLPWTGVNTEAFF. As DNA, the CDR3 is TGTGCCAGCAGCTTACCTTGGACAGGGGTGAACACTGAAGCTTTCTTT.

The V and J genes are TRBV2 and TRBJ2-1; 7 bases map to TRBD2. Trimming removed 2 bases from V and 12 bases from J; junction bases left unmatched: 7. The V gene's germline CDR1 is SNHLY and CDR2 FYNNEI. This CDR3 has 13 amino acids. The DNA of the CDR3 is TGTGCCAGCAGTGAACCTAGCGGTTTTGCGCAGTTCTTC. Its translation: CASSEPSGFAQFF.

The J gene is TRBJ2-1, the V gene TRBV5-1, with 7 bases matching TRBD2. Germline loops: CDR1 SGHRS, CDR2 YFSETQ. Losses at the gene ends were 4 bases for V and 10 bases for J; bases not matched to a gene: 11. The CDR3 runs to 14 residues. The CDR3 loop is CASSLWEGIGEQFF. The CDR3 DNA reads as TGCGCCAGCAGCCTATGGGAGGGAATCGGGGAGCAGTTCTTC.

The J gene is TRBJ2-3, the V gene TRBV11-3; D gene ambiguous. This CDR3 is built from 11 residues. Trimming stripped 8 bases from V and 0 bases from J, with 3 bases between. Germline V gene sequence: CDR1 SGHNT, CDR2 YENEEA. Here the CDR3 reads CASGSTDTQYF. The CDR3 DNA reads as TGTGCCAGCGGCAGCACAGATACGCAGTATTTT.

With regard to this clone: The junction shows a germline mismatch at one end, possibly a read error. The V and J genes are TRBV25-1 and TRBJ2-1; 13 positions match TRBD2. The CDR3 totals 16 residues. Germline loops: CDR1 MGHDK, CDR2 SYGVNS. The CDR3 nucleotides read TGTGCCAGCAGTGAATCAGGACTAGCGGGAGACAATGAACAGTTCTTC. Encoded protein: CASSESGLAGDNEQFF.

This chain connects TRBV15 to TRBJ1-5, with D maybe TRBD1 (5 bases). This CDR3 spans 18 amino acids. V gave up 0 bases and J gave up 3 bases, with 18 bases separating them. Germline CDR1 reads LNHNV; CDR2 reads YYDKDF (reference sequence). The CDR3 DNA follows: TGTGCCACCAGCAGAGAGTCTGGGGGAGGTTGGGCCAATCAGCCCCAGCATTTT. Translation: CATSRESGGGWANQPQHF.

In this sample, this clone turned up once. CDR3 protein: CASSLGHQNIQYF. CDR3 coding DNA: TGTGCCAGCAGCTTAGGGCACCAAAACATTCAGTACTTC. This chain connects TRBV11-2 to TRBJ2-4; no clear D. The CDR3 length is 13 residues. Germline CDR1 is SGHAT and CDR2 is FQNNGV. V dropped 1 base and J dropped 5 bases, with 6 bases sitting between them.